These T cell receptor beta chains were read from a single sample in a study of a mutant IDH1 vaccine in newly diagnosed glioma. Clones were read by immunoSEQ multiplex PCR, and TCRdb kept only the in-frame ones, dropping some. The sample has 30,000 or so clones; roughly three quarters are singletons. No cognate antigen is known for these TCRs. The sequenced sample was PBMCs, obtained from a glioma patient whose treatment included an IDH1 peptide vaccine. Every receptor here comes from a woman in her 30s with glioma. Some clones in this sample may be carry-over from other donors' samples. Each CDR3 is given with its conserved first and last residue. A D gene is named only where the DNA matches it firmly. Clone size is shown for a subset of rows, as once, few, many or a class of expanded clone.

v_call	clone_size	d_call	j_call	cdr3_aa	cdr3_nt
TRBV7-9	few	NA	TRBJ1-5	CASASDINSNQPQHF	TGTGCCAGCGCATCGGACATCAATAGCAATCAGCCCCAGCATTTT
TRBV14	NA	NA	TRBJ1-2	CASSQRGDYGYTF	TGTGCCAGCAGCCAACGGGGAGACTATGGCTACACCTTC
TRBV18	NA	NA	TRBJ1-4	CASSPQEANEKLFF	TGTGCCAGCTCACCACAGGAGGCAAATGAAAAACTGTTTTTT
TRBV6-5	NA	NA	TRBJ2-3	CATPDWGSDTQYF	TGTGCCACCCCCGACTGGGGATCAGATACGCAGTATTTT
TRBV28	NA	NA	TRBJ1-2	CASRISGRLYGYTF	TGTGCCAGCAGGATCTCTGGACGGCTCTATGGCTACACCTTC
TRBV6-1	NA	TRBD1	TRBJ2-1	CASSEPKWGQGANEQFF	TGTGCCAGCAGTGAACCAAAGTGGGGACAGGGGGCAAATGAGCAGTTCTTC
TRBV27	NA	NA	TRBJ1-2	CASSPQVGAGGYGYTF	TGTGCCAGCAGCCCCCAGGTAGGGGCGGGGGGCTATGGCTACACCTTC
TRBV7-2	NA	NA	TRBJ2-5	CASSFFGGETQYF	TGTGCCAGCAGCTTCTTCGGCGGGGAGACCCAGTACTTC
TRBV4-1	once	NA	TRBJ1-1	CASSPGRVNTEAFF	TGCGCCAGCAGCCCGGGACGGGTGAACACTGAAGCTTTCTTT
TRBV18	NA	NA	TRBJ1-5	CASSPPGQANQPQHF	TGTGCCAGCTCACCACCGGGGCAGGCCAATCAGCCCCAGCATTTT
TRBV25-1	NA	NA	TRBJ2-1	CASSDRRGGKGSYNEQFF	TGTGCCAGCAGTGACCGGCGAGGGGGAAAAGGCTCCTACAATGAGCAGTTCTTC
TRBV19	NA	TRBD2	TRBJ2-1	CASSPSSGSYNEQFF	TGTGCCAGTAGTCCCTCTAGCGGGAGTTACAATGAGCAGTTCTTC
TRBV18	NA	TRBD1	TRBJ1-2	CASSPTGQREDYGYTF	TGTGCCAGCTCACCGACGGGACAGAGAGAGGACTATGGCTACACCTTC
TRBV23-1	NA	NA	TRBJ2-2	CASSQSYSLSEGELFF	TGCGCCAGCAGTCAATCGTACTCCCTCTCGGAGGGGGAGCTGTTTTTT
TRBV6-4	NA	NA	TRBJ1-2	CATRDTGSLGSGYTF	TGTGCCACCCGGGACACCGGATCCCTAGGGAGTGGCTACACCTTC
TRBV30	NA	NA	TRBJ2-2	CAWAYGRGGGELFF	TGTGCCTGGGCTTACGGGAGAGGTGGCGGGGAGCTGTTTTTT
TRBV5-8	NA	TRBD2	TRBJ2-1	CASSLLAGGYEQFF	TGTGCCAGCAGCTTGCTAGCGGGAGGGTATGAGCAGTTCTTC
TRBV11-2	NA	TRBD1	TRBJ2-3	CASSTRQGRTDTQYF	TGTGCCAGCAGCACCCGACAGGGGCGCACAGATACGCAGTATTTT
TRBV5-4	once	NA	TRBJ2-3	CASSLGGSSTDTQYF	TGTGCCAGCAGCTTGGGGGGCTCTAGCACAGATACGCAGTATTTT
TRBV9	NA	NA	TRBJ1-4	CASSEEGGGATNEKLFF	TGTGCCAGCAGCGAGGAGGGGGGAGGTGCAACTAATGAAAAACTGTTTTTT
TRBV11-2	NA	TRBD1	TRBJ1-4	CASSLTGGNEKLFF	TGTGCCAGCAGCCTGACAGGGGGTAATGAAAAACTGTTTTTT
TRBV4-1	NA	NA	TRBJ1-3	CASSPWEGSNTIYF	TGCGCCAGCAGCCCCTGGGAGGGGAGTAACACCATATATTTT